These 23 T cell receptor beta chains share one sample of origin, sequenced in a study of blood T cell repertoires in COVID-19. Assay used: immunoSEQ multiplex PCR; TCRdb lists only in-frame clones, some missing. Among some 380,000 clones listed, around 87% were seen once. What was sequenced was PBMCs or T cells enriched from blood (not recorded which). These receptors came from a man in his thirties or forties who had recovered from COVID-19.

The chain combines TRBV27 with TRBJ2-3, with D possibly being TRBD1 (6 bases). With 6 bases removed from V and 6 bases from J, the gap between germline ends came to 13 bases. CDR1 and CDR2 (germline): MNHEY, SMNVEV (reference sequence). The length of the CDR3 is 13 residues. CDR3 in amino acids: CASRTGSSDTQYF. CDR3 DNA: TGTGCCAGCAGGACAGGCAGCTCGGATACGCAGTATTTT.

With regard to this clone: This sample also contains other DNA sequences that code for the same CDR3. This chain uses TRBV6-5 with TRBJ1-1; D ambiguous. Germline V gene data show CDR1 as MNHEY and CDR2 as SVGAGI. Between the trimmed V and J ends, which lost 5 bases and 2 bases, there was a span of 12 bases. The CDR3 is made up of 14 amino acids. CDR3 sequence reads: CASSPRWANTEAFF. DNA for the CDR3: TGTGCCAGCAGTCCTCGATGGGCCAACACTGAAGCTTTCTTT.

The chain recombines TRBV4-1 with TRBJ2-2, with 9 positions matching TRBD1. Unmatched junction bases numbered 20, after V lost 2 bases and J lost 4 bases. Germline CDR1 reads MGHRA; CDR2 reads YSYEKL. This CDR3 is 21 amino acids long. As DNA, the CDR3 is TGCGCCAGCAGCCAATTCCCTGGACAGGGGCCCACCTTGAGGGCCACCGGGGAGCTGTTTTTT. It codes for CASSQFPGQGPTLRATGELFF.

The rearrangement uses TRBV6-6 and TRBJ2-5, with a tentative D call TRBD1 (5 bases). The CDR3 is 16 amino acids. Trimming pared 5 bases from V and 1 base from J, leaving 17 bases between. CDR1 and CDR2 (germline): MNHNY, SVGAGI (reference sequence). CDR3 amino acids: CASSTAWQGFQETQYF. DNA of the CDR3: TGTGCCAGCAGTACCGCGTGGCAGGGCTTCCAAGAGACCCAGTACTTC.

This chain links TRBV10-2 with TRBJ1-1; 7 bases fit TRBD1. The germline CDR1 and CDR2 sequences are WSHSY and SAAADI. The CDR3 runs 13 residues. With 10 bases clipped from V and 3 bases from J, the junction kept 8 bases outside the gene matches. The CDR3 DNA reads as TGCGCCACCGGGGGACAGTTGGACACTGAAGCTTTCTTT. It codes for CATGGQLDTEAFF.

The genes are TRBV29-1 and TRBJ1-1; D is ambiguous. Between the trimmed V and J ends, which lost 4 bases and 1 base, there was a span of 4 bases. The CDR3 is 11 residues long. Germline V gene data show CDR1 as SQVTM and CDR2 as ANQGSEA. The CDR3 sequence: CSVVKNTEAFF. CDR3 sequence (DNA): TGCAGCGTTGTTAAGAACACTGAAGCTTTCTTT.

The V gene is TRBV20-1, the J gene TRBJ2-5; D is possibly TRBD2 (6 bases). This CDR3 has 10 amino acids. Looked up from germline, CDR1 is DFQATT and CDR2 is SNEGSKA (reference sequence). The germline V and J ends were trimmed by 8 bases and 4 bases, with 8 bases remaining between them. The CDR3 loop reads CSSLAETQYF. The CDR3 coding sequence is TGCAGTTCACTAGCAGAGACCCAGTACTTC.

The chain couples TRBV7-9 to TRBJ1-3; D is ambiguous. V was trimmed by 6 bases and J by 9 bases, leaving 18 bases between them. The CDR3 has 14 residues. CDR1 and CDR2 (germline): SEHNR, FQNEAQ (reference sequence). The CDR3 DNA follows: TGTGCCAGCAGACCTAGCGGGATGGAAAGCACCATATATTTT. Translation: CASRPSGMESTIYF.

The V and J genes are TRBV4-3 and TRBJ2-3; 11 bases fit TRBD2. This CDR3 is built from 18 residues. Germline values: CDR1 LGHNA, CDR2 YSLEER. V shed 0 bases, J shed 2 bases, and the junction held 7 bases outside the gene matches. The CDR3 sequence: CASSQDLVLAGDTDTQYF. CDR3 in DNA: TGCGCCAGCAGCCAAGATCTGGTACTAGCGGGGGACACAGATACGCAGTATTTT.

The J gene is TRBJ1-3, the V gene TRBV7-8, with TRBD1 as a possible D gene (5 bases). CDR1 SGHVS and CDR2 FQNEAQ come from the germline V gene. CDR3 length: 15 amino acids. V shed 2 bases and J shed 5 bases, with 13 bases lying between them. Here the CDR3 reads CASSLRSPGRNTIYF. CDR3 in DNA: TGTGCCAGCAGCTTAAGGTCGCCAGGGAGAAACACCATATATTTT. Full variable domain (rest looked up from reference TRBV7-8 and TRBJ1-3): GAGVSQSPRYKVAKRGQDVALRCDPISGHVSLFWYQQALGQGPEFLTYFQNEAQLDKSGLPSDRFFAERPEGSVSTLKIQRTQQEDSAVYLCASSLRSPGRNTIYFGEGSWLTVV.

CDR3 residues: CASTEGSYTEAFF. DNA of the CDR3: TGTGCCAGCACGGAGGGCTCGTACACTGAAGCTTTCTTT. The chain joins TRBV6-5 to TRBJ1-1; no clear D gene. Trimming cost V 7 bases and J 3 bases, with 12 bases left between them. The CDR3 extends over 13 amino acids. Germline V gives CDR1 MNHEY, CDR2 SVGAGI.

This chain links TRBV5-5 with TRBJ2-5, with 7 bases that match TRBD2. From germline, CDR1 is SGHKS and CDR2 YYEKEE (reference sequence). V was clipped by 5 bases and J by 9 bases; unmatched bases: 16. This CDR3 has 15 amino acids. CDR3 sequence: CASRRDYDAVSAQYF. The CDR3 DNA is TGTGCCAGCAGACGGGACTACGACGCGGTTTCGGCCCAGTACTTC.

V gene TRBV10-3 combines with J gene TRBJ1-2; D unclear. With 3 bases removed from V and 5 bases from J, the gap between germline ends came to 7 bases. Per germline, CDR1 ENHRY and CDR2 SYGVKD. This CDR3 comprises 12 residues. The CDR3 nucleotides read TGTGCCATCAGTGATGAGCCTTATGGCTACACCTTC. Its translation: CAISDEPYGYTF.

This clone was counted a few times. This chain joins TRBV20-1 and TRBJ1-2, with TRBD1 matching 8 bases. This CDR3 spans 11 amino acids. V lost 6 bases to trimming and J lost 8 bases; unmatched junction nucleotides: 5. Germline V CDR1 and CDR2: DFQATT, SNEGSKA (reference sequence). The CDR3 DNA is TGCAGTGCCTCGACAGGGGACGGCTACACCTTC. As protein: CSASTGDGYTF.

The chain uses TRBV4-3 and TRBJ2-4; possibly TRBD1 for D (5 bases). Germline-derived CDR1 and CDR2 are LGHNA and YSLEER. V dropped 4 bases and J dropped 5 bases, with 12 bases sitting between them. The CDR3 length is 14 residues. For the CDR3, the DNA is TGCGCCAGCAGCCTCCTAACAGGAGAAAACATTCAGTACTTC. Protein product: CASSLLTGENIQYF.

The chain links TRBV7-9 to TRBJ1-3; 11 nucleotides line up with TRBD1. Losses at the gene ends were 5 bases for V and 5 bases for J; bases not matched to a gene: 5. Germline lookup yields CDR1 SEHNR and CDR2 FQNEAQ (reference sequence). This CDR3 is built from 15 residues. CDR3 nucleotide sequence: TGTGCCAGCAGCCTAGGACAGGGGGCACGAAACACCATATATTTT. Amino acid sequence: CASSLGQGARNTIYF.

The CDR3 DNA follows: TGCGCCAGCAGCTCAGGGGACGGAGGAACTAATGAAAAACTGTTTTTT. It codes for CASSSGDGGTNEKLFF. The chain joins TRBV5-1 to TRBJ1-4; D is perhaps TRBD1 (6 bases). CDR1 and CDR2 (germline): SGHRS, YFSETQ. CDR3 length: 16 amino acids. The V end was cut by 3 bases, the J end by 1 base, with 13 bases between.

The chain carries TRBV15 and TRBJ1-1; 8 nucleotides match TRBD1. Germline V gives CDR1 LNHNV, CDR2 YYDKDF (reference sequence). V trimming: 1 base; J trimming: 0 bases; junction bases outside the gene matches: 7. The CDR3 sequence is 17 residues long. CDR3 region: CATSRVRGQAMNTEAFF. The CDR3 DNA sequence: TGTGCCACCAGCAGAGTTCGGGGACAGGCCATGAACACTGAAGCTTTCTTT.

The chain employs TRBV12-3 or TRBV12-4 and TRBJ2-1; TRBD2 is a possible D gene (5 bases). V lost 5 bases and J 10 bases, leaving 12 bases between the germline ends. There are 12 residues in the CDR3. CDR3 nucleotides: TGTGCCAGCAGTCCATCCCAGCGGGAGCAGTTCTTC. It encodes CASSPSQREQFF.

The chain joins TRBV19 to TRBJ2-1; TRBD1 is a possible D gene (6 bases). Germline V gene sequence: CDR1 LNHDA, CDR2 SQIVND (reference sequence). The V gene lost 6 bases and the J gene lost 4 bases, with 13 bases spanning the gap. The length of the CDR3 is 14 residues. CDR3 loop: CASRSRGEYNEQFF. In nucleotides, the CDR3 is TGTGCCAGTAGATCCAGGGGCGAGTACAATGAGCAGTTCTTC.

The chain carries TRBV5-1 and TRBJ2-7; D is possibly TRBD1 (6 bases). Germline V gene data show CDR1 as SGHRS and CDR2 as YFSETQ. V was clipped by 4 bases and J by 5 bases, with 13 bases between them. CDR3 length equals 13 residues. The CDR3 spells CASSGDRYHEQYF. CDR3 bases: TGCGCCAGCAGCGGCGACAGGTACCACGAGCAGTACTTC.

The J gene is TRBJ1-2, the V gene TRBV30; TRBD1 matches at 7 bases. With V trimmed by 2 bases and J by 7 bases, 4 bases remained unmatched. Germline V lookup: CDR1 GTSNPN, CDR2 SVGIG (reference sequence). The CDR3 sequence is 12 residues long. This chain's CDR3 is CAWSPQGPGYTF. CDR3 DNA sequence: TGTGCCTGGAGTCCACAGGGGCCTGGCTACACCTTC. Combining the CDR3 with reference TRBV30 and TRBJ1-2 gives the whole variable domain SQTIHQWPATLVQPVGSPLSLECTVEGTSNPNLYWYRQAAGRGLQLLFYSVGIGQISSEVPQNLSASRPQDRQFILSSKKLLLSDSGFYLCAWSPQGPGYTFGSGTRLTVV.

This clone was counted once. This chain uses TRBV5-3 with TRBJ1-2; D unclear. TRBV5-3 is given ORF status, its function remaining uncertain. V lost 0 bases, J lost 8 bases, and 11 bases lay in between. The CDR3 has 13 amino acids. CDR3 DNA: TGTGCCAGAAGCTTGGGGGCCGGCTGGGGCTACACCTTC. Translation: CARSLGAGWGYTF.